The entry that follows covers one T cell receptor beta chain sequence. These data come from a study of blood T cell repertoires in COVID-19. Study information: The United States, Italy and Spain were the sources of the acute and convalescent COVID-19 samples.

V was pared by 6 bases and J by 1 base, with 12 bases between. Germline CDR1 SNHLY, CDR2 FYNNEI. The CDR3 length is 14 residues. The protocol was immunoSEQ multiplex PCR, while the TCRdb copy is restricted to in-frame clones and leaves out a portion. Of some 120,000 clones listed, over 75% are singletons. The material sequenced was peripheral blood. The sequence came from a woman aged 60 to 75 with acute or convalescent COVID-19. This sequence joins TRBV2 and TRBJ1-1; TRBD1 might be the D (5 bases). This CDR3 is CASSFRVKNTEAFF. The CDR3 nucleotides read TGTGCCAGCAGCTTCAGGGTTAAGAACACTGAAGCTTTCTTT.